This passage covers 13 T cell receptor beta chains from one sample sequenced in a study of cytomegalovirus exposure and HLA in healthy donors. The PCR had 60 Vbeta and 13 Jbeta primers. The assay was immunoSEQ multiplex PCR, and TCRdb's table has in-frame clones only and misses some. The table has roughly 150,000 clones, around four fifths seen once; the top ten hold 1.5% to 2%. The sequenced sample consisted of PBMCs. The receptors come from a woman aged 18-35 years in good health and CMV-seronegative.

The chain employs TRBV28 and TRBJ1-1; the D gene is possibly TRBD1 (5 bases). This CDR3 has 15 residues. The V gene's germline CDR1 is MDHEN and CDR2 SYDVKM. V lost 5 bases to trimming and J lost 0 bases, with 13 bases between them. As DNA, the CDR3 is TGTGCCAGCAGTGTGGGAGGGACGGTGAACACTGAAGCTTTCTTT. This encodes CASSVGGTVNTEAFF.

The chain combines TRBV6-1 with TRBJ1-1, with a weak D call TRBD1 (6 bases). CDR1 MNHNS and CDR2 SASEGT come from the germline V gene. This CDR3 region has 15 residues. Trimming stripped 6 bases from V and 0 bases from J, with 14 bases between. CDR3 sequence reads: CASSTNRVMNTEAFF. Here the CDR3 DNA reads TGTGCCAGCAGCACTAACAGGGTTATGAACACTGAAGCTTTCTTT.

The chain uses TRBV5-1 and TRBJ2-1; 7 nucleotides line up with TRBD1. Trimming took 3 bases from V and 6 from J; bases not matched to a gene: 9. CDR3 size: 15 residues. The germline V gene has CDR1 SGHRS and CDR2 YFSETQ. In DNA form, the CDR3 reads TGCGCCAGCAGCTCCCAAGCGAGACAGGGCAATGAGCAGTTCTTC. Residues: CASSSQARQGNEQFF.

V and J are TRBV5-6 and TRBJ1-6, with D perhaps matching TRBD1 (6 bases). Deletions cut 3 bases from V and 10 bases from J, with 14 bases between. This CDR3 is 14 amino acids long. CDR1 and CDR2 from the germline V gene are SGHDT and YYEEEE. CDR3 nucleotide sequence: TGTGCCAGCAGCTCTCTACAGGGACGATCACCCCTCCACTTT. Translating gives CASSSLQGRSPLHF.

The V gene is TRBV5-5, the J gene TRBJ1-6, with 12 positions matching TRBD1. The V gene end was trimmed by 0 bases and the J gene end by 9 bases; junction bases not matched to a gene: 4. CDR1 and CDR2 from the germline V gene are SGHKS and YYEKEE (reference sequence). The CDR3 contains 16 residues. The CDR3 sequence is CASSLAGDRGRSPLHF. DNA of the CDR3: TGTGCCAGCAGCTTGGCCGGGGACAGGGGGCGTTCACCCCTCCACTTT.

The table lists this clone with a few counts. The chain has TRBV2 and TRBJ1-1; D unresolved. The CDR3 extends over 14 amino acids. The ends were cut back, 6 bases at V and 0 bases at J, with 11 bases in the middle. Germline lookup yields CDR1 SNHLY and CDR2 FYNNEI. The CDR3 region is CASSKQSLNTEAFF. The CDR3 DNA reads as TGTGCCAGCAGCAAACAGAGCCTGAACACTGAAGCTTTCTTT.

V usage is TRBV2 and J usage is TRBJ1-4; D unresolved. The germline CDR1 and CDR2 sequences are SNHLY and FYNNEI. CDR3 length: 13 amino acids. V dropped 6 bases and J dropped 4 bases, with 9 bases sitting between them. This chain's CDR3 is CASSGGFNEKLFF. The CDR3 DNA reads as TGTGCCAGCAGCGGAGGTTTTAATGAAAAACTGTTTTTT.

This chain joins TRBV6-5 and TRBJ2-6, with D tentatively TRBD2 (6 bases). The V and J ends lost 5 bases and 2 bases respectively, with 10 bases between them. The germline gives CDR1 MNHEY, CDR2 SVGAGI. The length of the CDR3 is 15 residues. The CDR3 nucleotides are TGTGCCAGCAGTCCCGGGGGTCCTGGGGCCAACGTCCTGACTTTC. This gives the protein CASSPGGPGANVLTF.

There are a few counts of this clone. This chain joins TRBV5-6 and TRBJ2-3, with 8 bases identical to TRBD2. Trimming took 3 bases from V and 3 from J; bases not matched to a gene: 6. This CDR3 is 15 amino acids long. In germline, CDR1 is SGHDT, CDR2 YYEEEE. CDR3 bases: TGTGCCAGCAGCTCGGGACTAGTAGGGACAGATACGCAGTATTTT. Amino acid sequence: CASSSGLVGTDTQYF.

On this clone: Other DNA sequences in this sample translate to the same CDR3. The DNA for the CDR3 is TGCGCCAGCAGCTTGGGGATAGCGGGAACCTACGAGCAGTACTTC. Protein product: CASSLGIAGTYEQYF. The rearrangement links TRBV5-1 to TRBJ2-7; 8 nucleotides line up with TRBD2. This CDR3 is 15 amino acids long. V trimming: 0 bases; J trimming: 2 bases; junction bases outside the gene matches: 4. The germline CDR1 and CDR2 sequences are SGHRS and YFSETQ.

The chain is built from TRBV5-5 and TRBJ1-5; 7 bases match TRBD1. The CDR3 extends over 17 amino acids. CDR1 and CDR2 from the germline V gene are SGHKS and YYEKEE (reference sequence). J lost 0 bases, V lost 1 base, and 7 bases had no gene match. CDR3 bases: TGTGCCAGCAGCTTGTGGACAGGTGCCTATAGCAATCAGCCCCAGCATTTT. Protein: CASSLWTGAYSNQPQHF.

The chain recombines TRBV5-4 with TRBJ2-3; 10 nucleotides align to TRBD2. The V and J ends lost 2 bases and 11 bases, in that order; junction bases with no gene match: 8. The CDR3 length is 14 residues. Germline loops: CDR1 SGHNT, CDR2 YYREEE (reference sequence). DNA for the CDR3: TGTGCCAGCAGCTTCAGCGGGGGGGCTTTTGTGCAGTATTTT. Translating it yields CASSFSGGAFVQYF.

This chain uses TRBV7-9 with TRBJ2-3, with a tentative D call TRBD2 (5 bases). Trimming shortened V by 6 bases and J by 1 base, and 14 bases separated the two germline ends. This CDR3 is 15 amino acids long. The germline gives CDR1 SEHNR, CDR2 FQNEAQ (reference sequence). CDR3 nucleotide sequence: TGTGCCAGCAGACATGTTTTGGGAGGCACAGATACGCAGTATTTT. Amino acids: CASRHVLGGTDTQYF.